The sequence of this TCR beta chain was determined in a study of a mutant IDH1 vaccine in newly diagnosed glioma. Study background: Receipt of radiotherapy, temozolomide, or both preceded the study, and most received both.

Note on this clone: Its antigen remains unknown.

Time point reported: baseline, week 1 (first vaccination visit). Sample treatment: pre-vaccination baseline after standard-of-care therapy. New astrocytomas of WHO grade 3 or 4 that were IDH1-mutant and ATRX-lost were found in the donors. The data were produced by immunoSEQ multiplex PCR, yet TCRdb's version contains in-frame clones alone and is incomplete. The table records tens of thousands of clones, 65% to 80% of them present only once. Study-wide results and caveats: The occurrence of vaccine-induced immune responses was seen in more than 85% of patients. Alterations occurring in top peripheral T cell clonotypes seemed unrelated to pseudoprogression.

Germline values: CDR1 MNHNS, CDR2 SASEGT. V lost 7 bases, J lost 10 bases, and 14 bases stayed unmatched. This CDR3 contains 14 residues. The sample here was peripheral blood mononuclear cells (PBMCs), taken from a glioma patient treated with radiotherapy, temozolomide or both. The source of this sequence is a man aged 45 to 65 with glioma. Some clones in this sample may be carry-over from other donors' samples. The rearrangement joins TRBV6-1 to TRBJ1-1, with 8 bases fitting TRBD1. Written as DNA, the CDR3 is TGTGCCAGCAACTCGCTCGGACAGGGCCGGGTAGCTTTCTTT. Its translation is CASNSLGQGRVAFF.